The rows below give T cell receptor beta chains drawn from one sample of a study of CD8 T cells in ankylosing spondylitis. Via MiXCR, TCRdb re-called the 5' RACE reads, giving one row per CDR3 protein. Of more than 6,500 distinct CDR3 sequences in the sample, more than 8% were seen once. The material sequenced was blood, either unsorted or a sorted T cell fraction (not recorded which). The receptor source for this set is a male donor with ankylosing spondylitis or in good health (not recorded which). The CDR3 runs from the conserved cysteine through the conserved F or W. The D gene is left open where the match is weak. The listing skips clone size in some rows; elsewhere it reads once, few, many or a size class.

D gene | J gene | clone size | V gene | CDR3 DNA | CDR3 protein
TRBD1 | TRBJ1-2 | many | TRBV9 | TGTGCCAGCAGCGTAGGATTGGGACAGGGGGCTTATGGCTACACCTTC | CASSVGLGQGAYGYTF
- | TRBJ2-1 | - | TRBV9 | TGTGCCAGCAGCGTAGAGGTGAACCTCTACAATGAGCAGTTCTTC | CASSVEVNLYNEQFF
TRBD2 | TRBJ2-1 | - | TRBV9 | TGTGCCAGCAGCGCCACTAGCGGGGGGGCGGACTACAATGAGCAGTTCTTC | CASSATSGGADYNEQFF
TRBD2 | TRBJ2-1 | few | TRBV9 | TGTGCCAGCAGCGTAAGCCCGACTAGCGGGATTTACAATGAGCAGTTCTTC | CASSVSPTSGIYNEQFF
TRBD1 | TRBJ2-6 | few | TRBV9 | TGTGCCAGCAGCGACTACAGGGGGCATCAGGCTGGGGCCAACGTCCTGACTTTC | CASSDYRGHQAGANVLTF
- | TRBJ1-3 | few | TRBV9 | TGTGCCAGCAGCAAGGACACCAGCTCTGGAAACACCATATATTTT | CASSKDTSSGNTIYF
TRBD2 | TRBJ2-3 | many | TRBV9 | TGTGCCAGCAGCGTAGAGGGGACTAGCGGAGATACGCAGTATTTT | CASSVEGTSGDTQYF
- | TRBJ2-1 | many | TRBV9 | TGTGCCAGCAGCGTAGAAGGGGTATCCTCCTGCAATGAGCAGTTCTTC | CASSVEGVSSCNEQFF
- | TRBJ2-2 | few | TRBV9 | TGTGCCAGCAGCGCCGGAGGGGGACAGAACACCGGGGAGCTGTTTTTT | CASSAGGGQNTGELFF
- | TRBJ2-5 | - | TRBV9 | TGTGCCAGCAGCGTAGCCGGAGGGCTTCAAGAGACCCAGTACTTC | CASSVAGGLQETQYF
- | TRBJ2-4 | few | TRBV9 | TGTGCCAGCAGCGTGGGTAGGGGTCCCAAAAACATTCAGTACTTC | CASSVGRGPKNIQYF
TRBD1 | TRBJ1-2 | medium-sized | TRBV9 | TGTGCCAGCAGCGCCTCCGGGACAGGGGGCGCTAACTATGGCTACACCTTC | CASSASGTGGANYGYTF
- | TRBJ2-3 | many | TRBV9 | TGTGCCAGCAGGGGTATCACAGATACGCAGTATTTT | CASRGITDTQYF
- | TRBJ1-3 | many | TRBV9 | TGTGCCAGCAGCGTAGGTGAGGGGGTGACGGCTGGAAACACCATATATTTT | CASSVGEGVTAGNTIYF
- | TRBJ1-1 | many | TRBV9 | TGTGCCAGCAGCCCATCCCCGTACAGGGACCAGAGCACTGAAGCTTTCTTT | CASSPSPYRDQSTEAFF
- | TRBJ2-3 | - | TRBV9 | TGTGCCAGCAGACCCAGCGGAGTCACAGATACGCAGTATTTT | CASRPSGVTDTQYF
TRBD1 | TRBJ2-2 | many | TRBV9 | TGTGCCAGCAGCGTAGAGGGGGCTAGGACCGGGGAGCTGTTTTTT | CASSVEGARTGELFF
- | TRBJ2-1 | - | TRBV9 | TGTGCCAGCAGCGTAGGGATCGGCAATGAGCAGTTCTTC | CASSVGIGNEQFF
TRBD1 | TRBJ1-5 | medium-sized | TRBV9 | TGTGCCAGCAGCCCAGGGGGGCAGGGTCAGCCCCAGCATTTT | CASSPGGQGQPQHF
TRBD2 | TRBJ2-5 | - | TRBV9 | TGTGCCAGCAGCGTAGAACTAGCGGGGGGGCCAGAGACCCAGTACTTC | CASSVELAGGPETQYF
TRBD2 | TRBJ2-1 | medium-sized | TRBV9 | TGTGCCAGCAGCGTAGGGGCGGGAGCCTACAATGAGCAGTTCTTC | CASSVGAGAYNEQFF
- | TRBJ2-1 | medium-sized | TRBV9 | TGTGCCAGCAGCGCCGTGGGGCAGGCTGGCAATGAGCAGTTCTTC | CASSAVGQAGNEQFF
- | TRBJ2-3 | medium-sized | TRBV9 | TGTGCCAGCAGCGCACCGACAGTTAGCACAGATACGCAGTATTTT | CASSAPTVSTDTQYF
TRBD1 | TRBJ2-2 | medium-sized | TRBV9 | TGTGCCAGCAGCGTGCCCACAGGGACAGGGAACACCGGGGAGCTGTTTTTT | CASSVPTGTGNTGELFF
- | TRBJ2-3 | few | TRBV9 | TGTGCCAGCACCGGACAAACGGGAGATACGCAGTATTTT | CASTGQTGDTQYF
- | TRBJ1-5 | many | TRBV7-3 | TGTGCCAGCAGCTTAACTCCCCGTCATCAGCCCCAGCATTTT | CASSLTPRHQPQHF
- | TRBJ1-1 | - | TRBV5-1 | TGCGCCAGCGGAAAGGGAGGCGGCACTGAAGCTTTCTTT | CASGKGGGTEAFF
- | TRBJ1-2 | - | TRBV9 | TGTGCCAGCAGCGTGGCTGTCAACTATGGCTACACCTTC | CASSVAVNYGYTF
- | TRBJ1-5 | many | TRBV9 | TGTGCCAGCAGCGGTGGGGTAAATCAGCCCCAGCATTTT | CASSGGVNQPQHF
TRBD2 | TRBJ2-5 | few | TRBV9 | TGTGCCAGCAGCCCGGGCGGGGGGACCCAAGAGACCCAGTACTTC | CASSPGGGTQETQYF
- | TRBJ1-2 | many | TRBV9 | TGTGCCAGCAGCGTAGTGTCAGGGGATGGCTACACCTTC | CASSVVSGDGYTF
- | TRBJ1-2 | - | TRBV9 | TGTGCCAGCAGCGCCGGGACACCCTATGGCTACACCTTC | CASSAGTPYGYTF
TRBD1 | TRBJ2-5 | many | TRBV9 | TGTGCCAGCAGCGTAGGGGGACAGTCCCAAGAGACCCAGTACTTC | CASSVGGQSQETQYF
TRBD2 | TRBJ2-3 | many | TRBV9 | TGTGCCAGCAGCGGCCCCCTAGCGGGGGCCGTCACAGATACGCAGTATTTT | CASSGPLAGAVTDTQYF
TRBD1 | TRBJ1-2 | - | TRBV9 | TGTGCCAGCAGCGGAGGAGGACAGGCTGGGGACTATGGCTACACCTTC | CASSGGGQAGDYGYTF
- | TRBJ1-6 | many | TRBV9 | TGTGCCAGCAGCCCCACGGACGGGAGCTCCTATAATTCACCCCTCCACTTT | CASSPTDGSSYNSPLHF
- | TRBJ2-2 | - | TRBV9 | TGTGCCAGCAGCGGGAGCTTCACCGGGGAGCTGTTTTTT | CASSGSFTGELFF
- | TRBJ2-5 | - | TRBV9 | TGTGCCAGCAGCGCCCGGCGGGTCGGAGGTCAAGAGACCCAGTACTTC | CASSARRVGGQETQYF
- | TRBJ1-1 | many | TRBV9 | TGTGCCAGCAGCGTAGCTTCGGTCGGCACTGAAGCTTTCTTT | CASSVASVGTEAFF
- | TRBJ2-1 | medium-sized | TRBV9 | TGTGCCAGCAGCGTAAACGCCCAATCCGGCAATGAGCAGTTCTTC | CASSVNAQSGNEQFF
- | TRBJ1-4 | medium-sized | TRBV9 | TGTGCCAGCAGCTCGGGGTGGAGTGAAAAACTGTTTTTT | CASSSGWSEKLFF
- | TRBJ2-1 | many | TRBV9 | TGTGCCAGCAGCCCCTCCGGGATAGGGGGACGGAATGAGCAGTTCTTC | CASSPSGIGGRNEQFF